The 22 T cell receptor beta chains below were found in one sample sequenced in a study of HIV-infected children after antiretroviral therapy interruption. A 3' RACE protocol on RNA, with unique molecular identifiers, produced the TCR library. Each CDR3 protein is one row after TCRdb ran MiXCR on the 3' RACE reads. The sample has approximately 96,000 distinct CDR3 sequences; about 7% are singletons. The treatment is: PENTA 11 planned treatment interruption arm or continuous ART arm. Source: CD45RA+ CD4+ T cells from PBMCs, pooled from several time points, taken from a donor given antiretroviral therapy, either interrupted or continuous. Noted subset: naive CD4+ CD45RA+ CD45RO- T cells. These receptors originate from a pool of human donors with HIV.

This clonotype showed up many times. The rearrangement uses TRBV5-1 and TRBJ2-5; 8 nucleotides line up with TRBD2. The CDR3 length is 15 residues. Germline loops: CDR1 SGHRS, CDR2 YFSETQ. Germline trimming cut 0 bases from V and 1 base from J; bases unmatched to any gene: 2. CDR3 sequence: CASSLAGGVQETQYF. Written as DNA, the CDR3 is TGCGCCAGCAGCTTGGCCGGGGGGGTCCAAGAGACCCAGTACTTC.

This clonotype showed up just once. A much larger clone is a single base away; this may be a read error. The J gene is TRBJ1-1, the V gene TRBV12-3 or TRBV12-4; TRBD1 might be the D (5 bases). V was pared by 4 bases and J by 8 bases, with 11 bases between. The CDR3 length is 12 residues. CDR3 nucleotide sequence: TGTGCCAGCAGTTCGGTGACAGCCGAAGCTTTCTTT. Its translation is CASSSVTAEAFF.

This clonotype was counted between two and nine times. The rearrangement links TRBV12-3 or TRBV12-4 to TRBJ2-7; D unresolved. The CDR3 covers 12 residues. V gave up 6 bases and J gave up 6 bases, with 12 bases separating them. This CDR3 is CASSVLWIEQYF. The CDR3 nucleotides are TGTGCCAGCAGCGTTCTCTGGATCGAGCAGTACTTC.

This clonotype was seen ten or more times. The DNA for the CDR3 is TGCGCCAGCACGGCGGACAGCACAGATACGCAGTATTTT. The encoded protein is CASTADSTDTQYF. The chain recombines TRBV5-1 with TRBJ2-3; no firm D call. Between the trimmed V and J ends, which lost 6 bases and 0 bases, there was a span of 8 bases. Looked up from germline, CDR1 is SGHRS and CDR2 is YFSETQ. The CDR3 is 13 residues long.

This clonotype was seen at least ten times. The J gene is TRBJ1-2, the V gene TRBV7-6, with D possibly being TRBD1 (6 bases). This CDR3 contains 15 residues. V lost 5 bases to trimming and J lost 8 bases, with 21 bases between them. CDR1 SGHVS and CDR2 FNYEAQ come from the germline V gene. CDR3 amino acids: CASSTIRGKFGGYTF. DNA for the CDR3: TGTGCCAGCAGCACAATCAGGGGAAAGTTTGGAGGCTACACCTTC.

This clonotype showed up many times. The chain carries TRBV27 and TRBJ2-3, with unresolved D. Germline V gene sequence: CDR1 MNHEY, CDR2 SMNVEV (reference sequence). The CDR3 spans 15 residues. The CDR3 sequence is CASQGSVRITDTQYF. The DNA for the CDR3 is TGTGCATCACAAGGCTCAGTTAGGATCACAGATACGCAGTATTTT.

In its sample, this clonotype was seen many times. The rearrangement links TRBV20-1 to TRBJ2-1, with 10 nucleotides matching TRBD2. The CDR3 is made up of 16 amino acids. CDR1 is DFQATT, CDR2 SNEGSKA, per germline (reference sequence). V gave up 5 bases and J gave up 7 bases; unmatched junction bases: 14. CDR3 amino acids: CSARPASGGPANEQFF. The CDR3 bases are TGCAGTGCTCGTCCGGCTAGCGGGGGCCCCGCTAATGAGCAGTTCTTC.

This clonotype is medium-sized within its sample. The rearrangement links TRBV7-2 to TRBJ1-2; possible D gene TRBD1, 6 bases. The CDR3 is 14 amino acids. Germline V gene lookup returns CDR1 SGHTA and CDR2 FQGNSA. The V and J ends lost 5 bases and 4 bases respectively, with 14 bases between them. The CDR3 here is CASSLTGGRYGYTF. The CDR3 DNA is TGTGCCAGCAGCCTGACCGGGGGGCGCTATGGCTACACCTTC.

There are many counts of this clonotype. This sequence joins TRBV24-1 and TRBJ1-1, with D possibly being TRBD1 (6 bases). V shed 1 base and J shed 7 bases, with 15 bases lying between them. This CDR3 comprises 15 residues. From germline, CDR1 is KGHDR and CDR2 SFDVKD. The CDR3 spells CATSDFQVGGHEAFF. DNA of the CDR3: TGTGCCACCAGTGATTTTCAGGTGGGGGGCCATGAAGCTTTCTTT.

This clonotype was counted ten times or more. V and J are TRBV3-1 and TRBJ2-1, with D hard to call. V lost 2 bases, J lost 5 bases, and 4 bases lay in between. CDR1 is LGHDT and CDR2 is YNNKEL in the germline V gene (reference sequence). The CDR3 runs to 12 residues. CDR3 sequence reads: CASSQRNNEQFF. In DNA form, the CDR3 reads TGTGCCAGCAGCCAAAGGAACAATGAGCAGTTCTTC.

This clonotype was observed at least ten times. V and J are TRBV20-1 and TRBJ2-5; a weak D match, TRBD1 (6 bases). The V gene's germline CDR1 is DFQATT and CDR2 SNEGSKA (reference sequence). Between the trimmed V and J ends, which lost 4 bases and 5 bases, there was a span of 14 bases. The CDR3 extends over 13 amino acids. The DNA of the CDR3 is TGCAGTGCTACCCGGACAGCGAAGGAGACCCAGTACTTC. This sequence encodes CSATRTAKETQYF.

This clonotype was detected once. Here the CDR3 DNA reads TGCGCCAGCAGCTTGGGGCGGGAGAACACCGGGGAGCTGTTTTTT. Residues: CASSLGRENTGELFF. This chain joins TRBV5-1 and TRBJ2-2; maybe TRBD2 (6 bases). The CDR3 extends over 15 amino acids. Trimming took 0 bases from V and 1 from J, leaving 7 bases between them. Germline CDR1 is SGHRS and CDR2 is YFSETQ.

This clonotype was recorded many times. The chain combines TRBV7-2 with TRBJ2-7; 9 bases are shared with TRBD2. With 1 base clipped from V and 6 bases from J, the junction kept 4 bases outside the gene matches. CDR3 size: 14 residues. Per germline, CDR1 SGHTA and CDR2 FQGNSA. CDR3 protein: CASSLDLAGIEQYF. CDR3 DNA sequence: TGTGCCAGCAGCTTAGATCTAGCGGGGATCGAGCAGTACTTC.

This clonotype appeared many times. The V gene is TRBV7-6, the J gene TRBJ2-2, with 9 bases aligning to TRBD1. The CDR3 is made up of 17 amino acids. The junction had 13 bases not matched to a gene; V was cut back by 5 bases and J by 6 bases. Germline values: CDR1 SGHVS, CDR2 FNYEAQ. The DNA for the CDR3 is TGTGCCAGCAGCACCCTACAGGGGGCGCAAATACCCGGGGAGCTGTTTTTT. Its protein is CASSTLQGAQIPGELFF.

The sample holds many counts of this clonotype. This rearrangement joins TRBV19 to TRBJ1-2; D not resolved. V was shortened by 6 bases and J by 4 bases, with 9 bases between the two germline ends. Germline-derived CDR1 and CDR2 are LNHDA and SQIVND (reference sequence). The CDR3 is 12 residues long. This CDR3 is CASSLLGYGYTF. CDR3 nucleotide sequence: TGTGCCAGTAGCCTCCTGGGCTATGGCTACACCTTC.

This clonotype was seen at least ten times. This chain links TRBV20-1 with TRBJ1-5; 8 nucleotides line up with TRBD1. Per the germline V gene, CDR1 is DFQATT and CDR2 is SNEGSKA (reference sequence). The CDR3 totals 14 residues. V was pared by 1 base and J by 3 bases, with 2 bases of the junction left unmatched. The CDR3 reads CSARGRGLNQPQHF. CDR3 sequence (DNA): TGCAGTGCTAGAGGCAGGGGGCTCAATCAGCCCCAGCATTTT.

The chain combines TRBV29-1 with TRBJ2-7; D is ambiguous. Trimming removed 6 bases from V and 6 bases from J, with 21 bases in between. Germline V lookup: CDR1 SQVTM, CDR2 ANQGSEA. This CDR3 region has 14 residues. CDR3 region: CSVRLGRDFAEQYF. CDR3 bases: TGCAGCGTCCGGCTGGGTAGGGATTTCGCCGAGCAGTACTTC.

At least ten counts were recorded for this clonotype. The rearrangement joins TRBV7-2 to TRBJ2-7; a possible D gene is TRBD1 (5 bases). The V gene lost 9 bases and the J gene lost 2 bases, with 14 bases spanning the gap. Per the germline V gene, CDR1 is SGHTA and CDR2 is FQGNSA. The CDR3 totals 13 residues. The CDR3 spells CASTLQVPYEQYF. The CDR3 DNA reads TGTGCCAGTACACTACAGGTGCCCTACGAGCAGTACTTC.

DNA of the CDR3: TGTGCCAGCAGCCCCATGTGGGGTAGCGCTGAAGCTTTCTTT. This sequence encodes CASSPMWGSAEAFF. V gene TRBV7-9 combines with J gene TRBJ1-1; D is unclear. The germline V and J ends were trimmed by 5 bases and 6 bases, with 16 bases remaining between them. This CDR3 contains 14 residues. Germline CDR1 and CDR2: SEHNR and FQNEAQ (reference sequence).

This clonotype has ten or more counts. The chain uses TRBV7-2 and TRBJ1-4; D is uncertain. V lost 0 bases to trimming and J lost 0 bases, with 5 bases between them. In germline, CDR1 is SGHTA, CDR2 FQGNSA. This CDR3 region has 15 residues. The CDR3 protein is CASSLAGPTNEKLFF. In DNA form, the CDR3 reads TGTGCCAGCAGCTTAGCAGGGCCAACTAATGAAAAACTGTTTTTT.

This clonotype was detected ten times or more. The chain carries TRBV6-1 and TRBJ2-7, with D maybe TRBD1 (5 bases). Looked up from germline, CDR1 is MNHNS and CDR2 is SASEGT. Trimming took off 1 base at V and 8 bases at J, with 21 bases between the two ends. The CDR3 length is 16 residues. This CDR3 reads CASSEDLWGIEAKQYF. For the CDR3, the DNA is TGTGCCAGCAGTGAAGACCTCTGGGGCATTGAGGCGAAGCAGTACTTC.

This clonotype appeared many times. The CDR3 protein is CASSLRQVSSYNEQFF. CDR3 DNA: TGTGCCAGCAGCTTAAGGCAGGTTAGCTCCTACAATGAGCAGTTCTTC. This rearrangement joins TRBV7-3 to TRBJ2-1, with D unclear. CDR1 is SGHTA and CDR2 is FQGTGA in the germline V gene. With 1 base removed from V and 0 bases from J, the gap between germline ends came to 10 bases. This CDR3 contains 16 residues.